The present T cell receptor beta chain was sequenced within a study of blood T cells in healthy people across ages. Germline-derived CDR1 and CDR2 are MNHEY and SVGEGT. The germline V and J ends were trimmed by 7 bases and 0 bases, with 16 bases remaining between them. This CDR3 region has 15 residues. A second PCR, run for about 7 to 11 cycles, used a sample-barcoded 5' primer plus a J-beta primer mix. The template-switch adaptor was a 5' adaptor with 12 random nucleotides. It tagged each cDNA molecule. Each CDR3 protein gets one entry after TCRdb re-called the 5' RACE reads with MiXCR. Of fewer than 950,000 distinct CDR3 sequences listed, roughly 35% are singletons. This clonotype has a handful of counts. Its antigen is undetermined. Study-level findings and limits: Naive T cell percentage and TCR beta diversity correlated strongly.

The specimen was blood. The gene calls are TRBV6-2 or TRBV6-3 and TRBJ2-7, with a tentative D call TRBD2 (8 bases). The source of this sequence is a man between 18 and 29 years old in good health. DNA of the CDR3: TGTGCCAGCAACCCGGGAGGGGGCTTCTCCTACGAGCAGTACTTC. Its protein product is CASNPGGGFSYEQYF.